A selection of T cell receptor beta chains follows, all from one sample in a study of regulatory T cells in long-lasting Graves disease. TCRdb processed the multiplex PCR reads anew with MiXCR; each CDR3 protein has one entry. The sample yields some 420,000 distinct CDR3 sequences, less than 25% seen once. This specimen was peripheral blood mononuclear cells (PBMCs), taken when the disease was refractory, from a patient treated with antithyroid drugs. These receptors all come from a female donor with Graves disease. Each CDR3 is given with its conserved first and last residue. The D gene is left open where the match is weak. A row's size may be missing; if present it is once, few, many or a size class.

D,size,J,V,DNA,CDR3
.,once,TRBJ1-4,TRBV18,TGTGCCAGCCCACCCCAAGGGGAAAAACTGTTTTTT,CASPPQGEKLFF
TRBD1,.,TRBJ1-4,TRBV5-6,TGTGCCAGCAGCCCTGGACAGGGTCCGCGTGAAAAACTGTTTTTT,CASSPGQGPREKLFF
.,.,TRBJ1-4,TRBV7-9,TGTGCCAGCAGCCTACCCCCCCGGGAGGAGAAACTGTTTTTT,CASSLPPREEKLFF
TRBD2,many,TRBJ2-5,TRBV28,TGTGCCAGCAGTTTTTTTCCTAGCGGGATAGTTAGGGAGACCCAGTACTTC,CASSFFPSGIVRETQYF
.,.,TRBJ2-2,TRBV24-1,TGTGCCACCAGTGCCTTAGCAACCGGGGAGCTGTTTTTT,CATSALATGELFF
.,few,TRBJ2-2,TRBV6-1,TGTGCCAGCAGTCCACACGGGGGTTACACCGGGGAGCTGTTTTTT,CASSPHGGYTGELFF
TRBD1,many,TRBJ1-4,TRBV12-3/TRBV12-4,TGTGCCAGCAGACGGACAGGGGATGGTGAAAAACTGTTTTTT,CASRRTGDGEKLFF
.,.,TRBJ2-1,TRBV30,TGTGCCTGGGGGAGGACCTACTCCAATGAGCAGTTCTTC,CAWGRTYSNEQFF
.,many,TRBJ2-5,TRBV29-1,TGCAGCGTTGACGGGCTAACACAAGAGACCCAGTACTTC,CSVDGLTQETQYF
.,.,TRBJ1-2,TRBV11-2,TGTGCCAGCAGCTTAGGTCCGGGGGGTGACTATGGCTACACCTTC,CASSLGPGGDYGYTF
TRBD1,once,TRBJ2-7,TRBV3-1,TGTGCCAGCAGCCAAGTAGGGCAGGGGGCCTCCTACGAGCAGTACTTC,CASSQVGQGASYEQYF
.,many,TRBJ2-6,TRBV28,TGTGCCAGCAAGGACTCTGGGGCCAACGTCCTGACTTTC,CASKDSGANVLTF
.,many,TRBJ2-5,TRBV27,TGTGCCAGCAGTTCCCCAGATAGGGAGACCCAGTACTTC,CASSSPDRETQYF
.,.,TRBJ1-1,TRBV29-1,TGCAGCGTTGATTTTTTACTGGTGAACACTGAAGCTTTCTTT,CSVDFLLVNTEAFF
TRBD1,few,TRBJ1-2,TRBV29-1,TGCAGCGTTGTGGGGACAGGGCGTGGTGGAACCTATGGCTACACCTTC,CSVVGTGRGGTYGYTF
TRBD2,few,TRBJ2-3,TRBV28,TGTGCCAGCAGTTTCCCACCCCTTAGCGCGGGAGGGCTCACAGATACGCAGTATTTT,CASSFPPLSAGGLTDTQYF
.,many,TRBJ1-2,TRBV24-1,TGTGCCACCAGTGTGAAGGACGGTCATAACTATGGCTACACCTTC,CATSVKDGHNYGYTF
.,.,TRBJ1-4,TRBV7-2,TGTGCCAGCAGCATGGACAGTGCAACTAATGAAAAACTGTTTTTT,CASSMDSATNEKLFF
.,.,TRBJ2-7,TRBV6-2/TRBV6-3,TGTGCCAGCAGTCAGGTTCAGTTCGACGAGCAGTACTTC,CASSQVQFDEQYF
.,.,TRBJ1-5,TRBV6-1,TGTGCCGGCAGTGGCGATCAGCTGGGGGGCTATCAGCCCCAGCATTTT,CAGSGDQLGGYQPQHF
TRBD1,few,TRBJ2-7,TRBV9,TGTGCCAGCAGCCCAAGACAGGGGGTGGTCTACGAGCAGTACTTC,CASSPRQGVVYEQYF
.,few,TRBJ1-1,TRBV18,TGTGCCAGCTCACCACCTGGGGGGGCGGAGAGGAGCACTGAAGCTTTCTTT,CASSPPGGAERSTEAFF
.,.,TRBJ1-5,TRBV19,TGTGCCTCGGGGCAACATAGCAATCAGCCCCAGCATTTT,CASGQHSNQPQHF